This TCR beta chain was captured by sequencing in a study of blood T cell repertoires in COVID-19. Turning to the study itself: Donors in the United States, Italy and Spain gave samples during acute or convalescent COVID-19.

The CDR3 sequence is 13 residues long. Germline V gene lookup returns CDR1 GTSNPN and CDR2 SVGIG (reference sequence). V was pared by 3 bases and J by 2 bases, with 10 bases between. Participants' own reports of clinical history determined their cohort assignment. Only in-frame clones appear in the TCRdb table, and some are missing; sequencing was by immunoSEQ multiplex PCR. The table lists a few hundred thousand clones, around 84% of them singletons, with 5% in the top ten. This receptor was identified in a man aged 40-49 years who had been exposed to COVID-19. The V gene is TRBV30, the J gene TRBJ1-2; D is unresolved. The material sequenced was PBMCs or T cells enriched from blood (not recorded which). CDR3 region: CAWSLPGNYGYTF. DNA for the CDR3: TGTGCCTGGAGCCTCCCGGGGAACTATGGCTACACCTTC.